This T cell receptor beta chain was identified in a study of blood T cells in healthy people across ages. Points from the study as a whole: The percentage of naive T cells correlated strongly with TCR beta diversity.

This CDR3 is built from 16 residues. Trimming shortened V by 0 bases and J by 7 bases, and 13 bases separated the two germline ends. CDR1 and CDR2 (germline): MNHEY, SVGAGI. This clonotype has a count of ten or more. Its target is not known. Together with a sample-barcoded 5' primer, a J-beta primer mix was included in a second PCR lasting about 7 to 12 cycles. Via MiXCR, TCRdb re-called the 5' RACE reads, giving one row per CDR3 protein. This table has 650,000 to 700,000 distinct CDR3 sequences, about 30% appearing once. Roughly 9.8 milliliters of peripheral blood were drawn from each donor. Whenever a sample was processed, at least 6.5 million PBMCs were isolated.

V gene TRBV6-5 combines with J gene TRBJ1-6; D not resolved. The receptor was derived from a woman older than 75 in good health. The sequenced material came from blood. This CDR3 reads CASSYSGLTANSPLHF. The CDR3 DNA sequence: TGTGCCAGCAGTTACTCGGGTCTCACCGCGAATTCACCCCTCCACTTT.